One and the same sample provided the 21 T cell receptor beta chains below, sequenced in a study of blood T cell repertoires in COVID-19. Sequenced by immunoSEQ multiplex PCR; TCRdb stores in-frame clones only, minus some. The repertoire holds roughly 250,000 clones, with around four fifths as singletons. Material: peripheral blood. These receptors originate from a man aged 35-49 years with active or convalescent COVID-19.

This clone came up a few times. The rearrangement uses TRBV3-1 (or the pseudogene TRBV3-2) and TRBJ1-1; 11 bases line up with TRBD1. Unmatched junction bases numbered 8, after V lost 1 base and J lost 10 bases. Per germline, CDR1 LGHDT and CDR2 YNNKEL (reference sequence). This CDR3 spans 15 amino acids. The CDR3 DNA reads as TGTGCCAGCAGCCAAGGCGAGGACAGGGGGCGGGGAGCTTTCTTT. This encodes CASSQGEDRGRGAFF.

Regarding this clone: A read error may account for a junction end that differs from germline. The chain couples TRBV7-7 to TRBJ2-3, with 10 bases identical to TRBD1. Germline CDR1 is SSHAT and CDR2 is FNYEAQ (reference sequence). The CDR3 has 14 residues. The CDR3: CASSETGGADTQYF. The CDR3 nucleotides are TGTGCTAGCAGCGAGACAGGGGGCGCAGATACGCAGTATTTT.

This chain joins TRBV5-5 and TRBJ1-5; D is uncertain. The CDR3 runs 15 residues. Trimming left V 0 bases short and J 0 bases short, with 7 bases between. Germline assignment: CDR1 SGHKS and CDR2 YYEKEE (reference sequence). CDR3 DNA sequence: TGTGCCAGCAGCTTGGCCTTACTTAGCAATCAGCCCCAGCATTTT. Its protein product is CASSLALLSNQPQHF.

The rearrangement links TRBV7-9 to TRBJ1-1, with TRBD1 matching 8 bases. Germline CDR1 SEHNR, CDR2 FQNEAQ (reference sequence). The CDR3 has 13 amino acids. The V segment lost 6 bases and the J segment 3 bases; nucleotides outside the gene matches: 3. The CDR3: CASSQDRDTEAFF. CDR3 bases: TGTGCCAGCAGTCAGGACAGGGACACTGAAGCTTTCTTT.

The chain joins TRBV5-1 to TRBJ2-5; D possibly corresponds to TRBD2 (6 bases). Germline lookup yields CDR1 SGHRS and CDR2 YFSETQ. The ends were cut back, 0 bases at V and 5 bases at J, with 8 bases in the middle. This CDR3 has 13 residues. The CDR3 protein is CASSLVEGETQYF. The CDR3 nucleotides read TGCGCCAGCAGCTTGGTGGAGGGGGAGACCCAGTACTTC.

The gene calls are TRBV30 and TRBJ1-1; 8 bases are a match to TRBD1. CDR3 size: 17 residues. The trim removed 4 bases at V and 0 bases at J, leaving 13 bases unmatched. Germline V gives CDR1 GTSNPN, CDR2 SVGIG (reference sequence). This CDR3 is CAWTRGQAYILNTEAFF. CDR3 bases: TGTGCCTGGACTCGGGGACAGGCCTATATTTTGAACACTGAAGCTTTCTTT.

The gene calls are TRBV7-9 and TRBJ1-1, with TRBD1 matching 12 bases. The CDR3 contains 15 residues. Germline V gives CDR1 SEHNR, CDR2 FQNEAQ (reference sequence). V lost 3 bases, J lost 10 bases, and 9 bases stayed unmatched. CDR3 DNA: TGTGCCAGCAGCTTCACCGGGACAGGGGGCTCGGGAGCTTTCTTT. Protein product: CASSFTGTGGSGAFF.

The chain is built from TRBV6-5 and TRBJ1-1; TRBD1 matches 8 bases. Germline lookup yields CDR1 MNHEY and CDR2 SVGAGI. V was pared by 10 bases and J by 1 base, with 11 bases of the junction left unmatched. The CDR3 sequence is 15 residues long. The CDR3 sequence: CATGQTTGGNTEAFF. The CDR3 DNA follows: TGTGCCACAGGGCAGACCACAGGGGGGAACACTGAAGCTTTCTTT.

The chain is built from TRBV2 and TRBJ2-5; 7 bases map to TRBD1. Per germline, CDR1 SNHLY and CDR2 FYNNEI. The CDR3 loop spans 13 amino acids. The V and J ends lost 8 bases and 2 bases, in that order; junction bases with no gene match: 5. In DNA, the CDR3 is TGTGCCAGCGGACAGGCCGGACAAGAGACCCAGTACTTC. It yields the protein CASGQAGQETQYF.

The genes are TRBV20-1 and TRBJ1-2, with 7 bases identical to TRBD1. V was clipped by 3 bases and J by 8 bases; unmatched bases: 12. Per germline, CDR1 DFQATT and CDR2 SNEGSKA (reference sequence). This CDR3 region has 14 residues. CDR3 bases: TGCAGTGCTAGTGTAGGGGGCGAATCTCGGGGCTACACCTTC. Amino acid sequence: CSASVGGESRGYTF.

The V gene is TRBV6-5, the J gene TRBJ1-2, with 8 bases that match TRBD1. The length of the CDR3 is 14 residues. Losses at the gene ends were 4 bases for V and 8 bases for J; bases not matched to a gene: 9. Looked up from germline, CDR1 is MNHEY and CDR2 is SVGAGI. CDR3 residues: CASSLEWTGKGYTF. CDR3 nucleotides: TGTGCCAGCAGTTTAGAATGGACAGGGAAGGGCTACACCTTC.

The chain carries TRBV6-5 and TRBJ1-2; D is undetermined. The germline V gene encodes CDR1 MNHEY and CDR2 SVGAGI. Trimming pared 7 bases from V and 8 bases from J, leaving 23 bases between. The CDR3 runs 15 residues. The CDR3: CASTASRGALTGYTF. CDR3 sequence (DNA): TGTGCCAGCACCGCAAGCCGGGGAGCCCTAACGGGCTACACCTTC.

The DNA of the CDR3 is TGTGCCAGTAGAGGATTGGGGCAACGGAACACTGAAGCTTTCTTT. Translating gives CASRGLGQRNTEAFF. The rearrangement uses TRBV19 and TRBJ1-1; a weak D match, TRBD1 (5 bases). The ends were cut back, 6 bases at V and 1 base at J, with 15 bases in the middle. Germline V gives CDR1 LNHDA, CDR2 SQIVND (reference sequence). CDR3 length: 15 amino acids. Together with reference TRBV19 and TRBJ1-1, the CDR3 gives the full variable domain: DGGITQSPKYLFRKEGQNVTLSCEQNLNHDAMYWYRQDPGQGLRLIYYSQIVNDFQKGDIAEGYSVSREKKESFPLTVTSAQKNPTAFYLCASRGLGQRNTEAFFGQGTRLTVV.

The chain couples TRBV7-2 to TRBJ1-5, with 8 bases fitting TRBD1. The CDR3 spans 15 residues. V was clipped by 6 bases and J by 0 bases; unmatched bases: 4. Germline assignment: CDR1 SGHTA and CDR2 FQGNSA. CDR3 region: CASRRQGTSNQPQHF. The CDR3 bases are TGTGCCAGCAGGCGACAGGGGACTAGCAATCAGCCCCAGCATTTT.

This chain connects TRBV19 to TRBJ2-5; 10 bases are shared with TRBD1. This CDR3 contains 15 residues. Germline V lookup: CDR1 LNHDA, CDR2 SQIVND (reference sequence). With V trimmed by 6 bases and J by 1 base, 5 bases remained unmatched. The CDR3 bases are TGTGCCAGTAGCAAGGGACAGGGGACCCAAGAGACCCAGTACTTC. Protein sequence: CASSKGQGTQETQYF.

The rearrangement joins TRBV2 to TRBJ2-2, with D possibly matching TRBD1 (6 bases). CDR1 and CDR2 (germline): SNHLY, FYNNEI. The CDR3 contains 16 residues. V was cut by 2 bases and J by 2 bases, with 12 bases left in between. CDR3 residues: CASSEWGTTNTGELFF. DNA for the CDR3: TGTGCCAGCAGTGAATGGGGGACAACTAACACCGGGGAGCTGTTTTTT.

The DNA for the CDR3 is TGTGCCAGCAGGCGGCTTGGCCCCGGCACAGATACGCAGTATTTT. This translates into CASRRLGPGTDTQYF. This chain connects TRBV6-5 to TRBJ2-3; D is ambiguous. This CDR3 has 15 amino acids. The germline CDR1 and CDR2 sequences are MNHEY and SVGAGI. Trimming took off 6 bases at V and 1 base at J, with 14 bases between the two ends.

This clone was found a few times. The rearrangement links TRBV7-9 to TRBJ2-2; 11 bases are shared with TRBD1. The CDR3 extends over 16 amino acids. Germline CDR1 SEHNR, CDR2 FQNEAQ (reference sequence). V shed 3 bases and J 4 bases; nucleotides not matched to a gene: 4. The CDR3 here is CASSFPGTGGTGELFF. For the CDR3, the DNA is TGTGCCAGCAGCTTCCCGGGGACAGGGGGCACCGGGGAGCTGTTTTTT.

The V and J genes are TRBV5-8 and TRBJ1-5; possible D gene TRBD1, 5 bases. V was trimmed by 4 bases and J by 9 bases, leaving 11 bases between them. The CDR3 is 12 residues long. Germline V gives CDR1 SGHTS, CDR2 YDEGEE. Written as DNA, the CDR3 is TGTGCCAGCAGCCCAGGGCAAGGGCCCCAGCATTTT. It codes for CASSPGQGPQHF.

V is TRBV28 and J is TRBJ2-2; D is possibly TRBD1 (5 bases). Trimming stripped 1 base from V and 5 bases from J, with 14 bases between. Germline V gene lookup returns CDR1 MDHEN and CDR2 SYDVKM. This CDR3 comprises 16 residues. DNA for the CDR3: TGTGCCAGCAGTTTATATATCAGGGATGGGACCGGGGAGCTGTTTTTT. Protein sequence: CASSLYIRDGTGELFF.

This clone turned up a few times. V is TRBV4-1 and J is TRBJ1-1; D is possibly TRBD1 (5 bases). The CDR3 has 15 residues. The V gene lost 3 bases and the J gene lost 0 bases, with 11 bases spanning the gap. The germline V gene has CDR1 MGHRA and CDR2 YSYEKL. The CDR3 DNA follows: TGCGCCAGCAGCCACCCTGGGGGGTTGAACACTGAAGCTTTCTTT. This gives the protein CASSHPGGLNTEAFF.